The 27 T cell receptor beta chains below come from one sample, sequenced in a study of vaccination and CD4 T cells after COVID-19 (dated by TCRdb to 2021 to 2024). Library preparation employed PCR. Sequenced on an Illumina iSeq 100. DNA from cultured CD4+ T cells underwent TCR sequencing with the Oncomine TCR Beta short-read assay at the Johns Hopkins FTIC core. TCRdb handled the public reads itself, with Q25 trimming in fastp and clone calling in MiXCR, and kept productive beta chains. One record per CDR3 amino acid sequence lists the most common genes and DNA. This sample is represented by 20,000 to 25,000 distinct CDR3 sequences; about 64% of them were singletons. Roughly 16% of the sample comes from the top ten. Taken with the paper, the label for treatment or condition translates to: roughly 10-day PBMC culture with coronavirus spike peptide pools or control peptides (ViraFEST assay). Their antigens remain unidentified.

Sequenced material: CD4+ T cells from blood, cultured in vitro, taken after SARS-CoV-2 vaccination. The receptor source for this set is a human donor who received a COVID-19 vaccine.

This clonotype was detected once. The chain has TRBV6-1 and TRBJ1-2; D perhaps matches TRBD1 (6 bases). CDR1 is MNHNS, CDR2 SASEGT, per germline. This CDR3 contains 15 residues. Trimming stripped 6 bases from V and 3 bases from J, with 17 bases between. In DNA form, the CDR3 reads TGTGCCAGCAGCCCCGAGGGGGGGCTTGACTATGGCTACACCTTC. Translation gives CASSPEGGLDYGYTF.

The chain combines TRBV19 with TRBJ1-2; D is unresolved. Germline V CDR1 and CDR2: LNHDA, SQIVND (reference sequence). CDR3 length equals 15 residues. With 6 bases removed from V and 4 bases from J, the gap between germline ends came to 18 bases. The CDR3 region has the DNA TGTGCCAGTAGGGCTCTAGGCTTTCAACCCTATGGCTACACCTTC. Protein: CASRALGFQPYGYTF.

The chain joins TRBV7-2 to TRBJ1-2; no clear D. CDR1 and CDR2 from the germline V gene are SGHTA and FQGNSA. V gave up 5 bases and J gave up 4 bases, with 14 bases separating them. The CDR3 is made up of 14 amino acids. As DNA, the CDR3 is TGTGCCAGCAGCCCGGACGGAACTGGCTATGGCTACACCTTC. Amino acid sequence: CASSPDGTGYGYTF.

The V and J genes are TRBV30 and TRBJ2-3; D may be TRBD1 (7 bases). Germline CDR1 is GTSNPN and CDR2 is SVGIG (reference sequence). The CDR3 sequence is 14 residues long. Trimming cost V 0 bases and J 5 bases, with 12 bases left between them. CDR3 nucleotides: TGTGCCTGGAGTGTGCAGGGGGGAGGAGATACGCAGTATTTT. Amino acids: CAWSVQGGGDTQYF.

This chain links TRBV20-1 with TRBJ1-5; D is undetermined. The CDR3 consists of 13 residues. Trimming stripped 3 bases from V and 6 bases from J, with 12 bases between. The germline CDR1 and CDR2 sequences are DFQATT and SNEGSKA (reference sequence). The CDR3 region has the DNA TGCAGTGCTAGGGGAGGTTTTGGTCAGCCCCAGCATTTT. Protein product: CSARGGFGQPQHF.

V is TRBV2 and J is TRBJ1-5, with 7 bases lining up with TRBD1. Per the germline V gene, CDR1 is SNHLY and CDR2 is FYNNEI. The CDR3 runs 17 residues. The trim removed 5 bases at V and 4 bases at J, leaving 14 bases unmatched. CDR3 sequence: CASSPPQGGKVNQPQHF. The CDR3 DNA reads as TGTGCCAGCAGTCCACCCCAAGGGGGCAAGGTGAATCAGCCCCAGCATTTT.

This clonotype was counted only a few times. The V call is TRBV7-3, the J call TRBJ2-5; 11 positions match TRBD2. Germline CDR1 is SGHTA and CDR2 is FQGTGA. The V segment lost 0 bases and the J segment 3 bases; nucleotides outside the gene matches: 3. The CDR3 covers 16 residues. The CDR3 DNA reads TGTGCCAGCAGCTTAACGCCTAGCGGGGGGAAAGAGACCCAGTACTTC. It is translated as CASSLTPSGGKETQYF.

The table lists this clonotype with a few counts. V gene TRBV20-1 combines with J gene TRBJ1-2, with a possible D match to TRBD1 (6 bases). Germline CDR1 and CDR2: DFQATT and SNEGSKA (reference sequence). V was clipped by 0 bases and J by 0 bases, with 8 bases between them. The CDR3 spans 14 residues. The CDR3: CSARDPGANYGYTF. For the CDR3, the DNA is TGCAGTGCTAGAGATCCAGGGGCTAACTATGGCTACACCTTC.

The rearrangement uses TRBV27 and TRBJ1-5; D perhaps matches TRBD1 (5 bases). The CDR3 consists of 14 residues. CDR1 is MNHEY and CDR2 is SMNVEV in the germline V gene (reference sequence). The germline V and J ends were trimmed by 5 bases and 0 bases, with 8 bases remaining between them. CDR3 loop: CASSPTDSNQPQHF. The CDR3 DNA reads as TGTGCCAGCAGTCCGACAGATAGCAATCAGCCCCAGCATTTT.

V usage is TRBV20-1 and J usage is TRBJ1-6, with 11 bases fitting TRBD1. V lost 2 bases, J lost 9 bases, and 18 bases stayed unmatched. Germline V gene data show CDR1 as DFQATT and CDR2 as SNEGSKA (reference sequence). The length of the CDR3 is 19 residues. Written as DNA, the CDR3 is TGCAGTGCTAGACTTACCGGGACAGGGGGTTTTACGGGTAGTTCACCCCTCCACTTT. Its translation: CSARLTGTGGFTGSSPLHF.

The count of this clonotype is one. The rearrangement uses TRBV4-2 and TRBJ1-2; D is unresolved. Germline loops: CDR1 LGHNA, CDR2 YNFKEQ. V was cut by 0 bases and J by 7 bases, with 6 bases left in between. The CDR3 is made up of 12 amino acids. CDR3 region: CASSQDTTGYTF. The DNA for the CDR3 is TGTGCCAGCAGCCAAGATACAACTGGCTACACCTTC.

V gene TRBV5-1 combines with J gene TRBJ2-5, with D possibly matching TRBD1 (6 bases). The germline V gene encodes CDR1 SGHRS and CDR2 YFSETQ. The CDR3 sequence is 14 residues long. V shed 2 bases and J shed 3 bases, with 11 bases lying between them. The CDR3, as DNA: TGCGCCAGCAGCTTAACTGGGGGCGAAGAGACCCAGTACTTC. Its translation is CASSLTGGEETQYF.

The chain has TRBV2 and TRBJ2-5; 9 bases fit TRBD1. Trimming cost V 10 bases and J 11 bases; bases outside gene matches: 14. Germline CDR1 and CDR2: SNHLY and FYNNEI. The CDR3 loop spans 13 amino acids. CDR3 coding DNA: TGTGCCATCCCTAAAACAGGGGGCGCTTCACAGTACTTC. It is translated as CAIPKTGGASQYF. Filled out from reference TRBV2 and TRBJ2-5, the complete variable domain reads EPEVTQTPSHQVTQMGQEVILRCVPISNHLYFYWYRQILGQKVEFLVSFYNNEISEKSEIFDDQFSVERPDGSNFTLKIRSTKLEDSAMYFCAIPKTGGASQYFGPGTRLLVL.

CDR3 sequence (DNA): TGTGCCAGCAGCTCACAGCGGTACGAGCAGTACTTC. Its translation is CASSSQRYEQYF. The chain has TRBV11-3 and TRBJ2-7; tentatively, D is TRBD2 (5 bases). Germline V gives CDR1 SGHNT, CDR2 YENEEA. The length of the CDR3 is 12 residues. Trimming left V 4 bases short and J 4 bases short, with 8 bases between.

This clonotype was recorded a few times. The rearrangement uses TRBV25-1 and TRBJ2-5; 14 bases match TRBD2. The CDR3 totals 18 residues. The germline V gene has CDR1 MGHDK and CDR2 SYGVNS. With 3 bases clipped from V and 4 bases from J, the junction kept 10 bases outside the gene matches. CDR3 region: CASSESTSGGVRGETQYF. The CDR3 DNA follows: TGTGCCAGCAGTGAGTCGACTAGCGGGGGGGTGAGAGGAGAGACCCAGTACTTC.

This clonotype has more than one count but fewer than ten. J is TRBJ1-2 and V is TRBV21-1; whether TRBD1, the table's D call, matches the DNA was not checked. TRBV21-1 is marked as a pseudogene. CDR3 size: 14 residues. CDR3 sequence (DNA): TGTGCCAGCCCTGACGGACAGCCTAACTATGGCTACACCTTC. Amino acid sequence: CASPDGQPNYGYTF.

This clonotype was detected a few times. The rearrangement joins TRBV20-1 to TRBJ2-5; D gene ambiguous. This CDR3 comprises 12 residues. Deletions cut 6 bases from V and 5 bases from J, with 13 bases between. The germline CDR1 and CDR2 sequences are DFQATT and SNEGSKA (reference sequence). CDR3 sequence: CSAGRRPETQYF. The DNA of the CDR3 is TGCAGTGCGGGCCGGCGTCCGGAGACCCAGTACTTC.

This clonotype has just a few counts. The chain joins TRBV30 to TRBJ1-6, with 7 bases identical to TRBD1. The CDR3 loop spans 15 amino acids. The germline gives CDR1 GTSNPN, CDR2 SVGIG (reference sequence). Trimming at V came to 2 bases and at J to 10 bases, leaving 11 bases not matched to a gene. The CDR3 loop reads CAWSTRGGKYSPLHF. CDR3 nucleotides: TGTGCCTGGAGTACCAGGGGGGGCAAATACTCACCCCTCCACTTT.

This chain connects TRBV2 to TRBJ2-1; 8 positions match TRBD2. The CDR3 has 13 amino acids. Trimming cost V 8 bases and J 5 bases; bases outside gene matches: 5. CDR1 and CDR2 (germline): SNHLY, FYNNEI. DNA for the CDR3: TGTGCCAGCGCCGGGGGGGATAACAATGAGCAGTTCTTC. Its protein product is CASAGGDNNEQFF.

This chain uses TRBV30 with TRBJ2-3; no definite D call. The CDR3 is made up of 13 amino acids. V dropped 8 bases and J dropped 1 base, with 13 bases sitting between them. Germline V gene lookup returns CDR1 GTSNPN and CDR2 SVGIG (reference sequence). CDR3 DNA sequence: TGTGCCAGTAGTGTTGCCGGCACAGATACGCAGTATTTT. This encodes CASSVAGTDTQYF.

This chain connects TRBV7-8 to TRBJ2-7; D is undetermined. Trimming took 8 bases from V and 3 from J, leaving 17 bases between them. The V gene's germline CDR1 is SGHVS and CDR2 FQNEAQ. This CDR3 comprises 14 residues. In DNA, the CDR3 is TGTGCCAGCGGACCCCGGGCTAGTTACTACGAGCAGTACTTC. The encoded protein is CASGPRASYYEQYF.

The CDR3: CASSKVRYQGSGANVLTF. The CDR3 nucleotides are TGTGCCAGCAGCAAAGTTAGGTACCAAGGCTCTGGGGCCAACGTCCTGACTTTC. The chain links TRBV21-1 to TRBJ2-6. TRBV21-1 is shown as a pseudogene. The CDR3 has 18 residues.

The V and J genes are TRBV15 and TRBJ2-1; D unresolved. The CDR3 totals 16 residues. V was clipped by 0 bases and J by 0 bases, with 9 bases between them. Germline V gene data show CDR1 as LNHNV and CDR2 as YYDKDF (reference sequence). CDR3 coding DNA: TGTGCCACCAGCAGAGATCTAAGGAGCTCCTACAATGAGCAGTTCTTC. Translating it yields CATSRDLRSSYNEQFF.

This clonotype was counted a few times. The chain employs TRBV10-2 and TRBJ2-7, with a possible D match to TRBD1 (5 bases). The CDR3 spans 14 residues. Germline V CDR1 and CDR2: WSHSY, SAAADI. V gave up 4 bases and J gave up 6 bases, with 16 bases separating them. The CDR3 sequence: CASSGGRGFFEQYF. In DNA form, the CDR3 reads TGCGCCAGCAGTGGGGGAAGGGGTTTCTTCGAGCAGTACTTC.

V usage is TRBV7-7 and J usage is TRBJ2-1; maybe TRBD1 (5 bases). The CDR3 runs to 13 residues. In germline, CDR1 is SSHAT, CDR2 FNYEAQ (reference sequence). The V end lost 5 bases, the J end lost 10 bases, and 15 bases lay between the germline ends. For the CDR3, the DNA is TGTGCCAGCAGCGATGCCTTAGCAGGGGAGCAGTTCTTC. Translated, it gives CASSDALAGEQFF.

This clonotype has more than one count but fewer than ten. This sequence joins TRBV19 and TRBJ1-5; 8 nucleotides align to TRBD1. After removal of 5 bases from V and 1 base from J, the junction contained 4 bases not matched to a gene. Germline CDR1 and CDR2: LNHDA and SQIVND (reference sequence). This CDR3 has 15 residues. CDR3 residues: CASSPGQVSNQPQHF. Written as DNA, the CDR3 is TGTGCCAGTAGTCCGGGACAGGTAAGCAATCAGCCCCAGCATTTT.

The chain is built from TRBV2 and TRBJ1-6; 7 bases map to TRBD1. The CDR3 totals 14 residues. Germline V gene lookup returns CDR1 SNHLY and CDR2 FYNNEI. Losses at the gene ends were 8 bases for V and 7 bases for J; bases not matched to a gene: 8. The CDR3 is CASATGPPNSPLHF. CDR3 DNA: TGTGCCAGCGCGACAGGGCCCCCAAATTCACCCCTCCACTTT.